This is a list of T cell receptor beta chains from one sample in a study of blood T cell repertoires in COVID-19. The data were produced by immunoSEQ multiplex PCR, yet TCRdb's version contains in-frame clones alone and is incomplete. The table records about 440,000 clones, 70% to 90% of them present only once. Sequencing was performed on PBMCs or T cells enriched from blood (not recorded which). Receptors originate from a woman between 18 and 30 years old with acute COVID-19. CDR3s include the opening cysteine and the closing phenylalanine or tryptophan. The D gene is left open where the match is weak.

D gene: TRBD1
V gene: TRBV7-8
J gene: TRBJ2-7
CDR3 DNA: TGTGCCAGCAGCCTCCACAGGGGGATGTGGTATGAGCAGTACTTC
CDR3 protein: CASSLHRGMWYEQYF

D gene: NA
V gene: TRBV18
J gene: TRBJ1-6
CDR3 DNA: TGTGCCAGCTCACCAGGAGCTGATACGGGTGGGAATTCACCCCTCCACTTT
CDR3 protein: CASSPGADTGGNSPLHF

D gene: NA
V gene: TRBV11-2
J gene: TRBJ2-2
CDR3 DNA: TGTGCCAGCAGCCCTACTGGACAGTCGAACACCGGGGAGCTGTTTTTT
CDR3 protein: CASSPTGQSNTGELFF

D gene: TRBD2
V gene: TRBV10-3
J gene: TRBJ2-3
CDR3 DNA: TGTGCCATCAGCGGGACTAGCGGGACTTCAGATACGCAGTATTTT
CDR3 protein: CAISGTSGTSDTQYF

D gene: TRBD1
V gene: TRBV13
J gene: TRBJ1-4
CDR3 DNA: TGTGCCAGCAGCCTCACAGGGGGGGGAACTAATGAAAAACTGTTTTTT
CDR3 protein: CASSLTGGGTNEKLFF

D gene: TRBD1
V gene: TRBV18
J gene: TRBJ2-7
CDR3 DNA: TGTGCCAGCTCACCACAGTCCGGGACAGGGAAGAACGAGCAGTACTTC
CDR3 protein: CASSPQSGTGKNEQYF

D gene: NA
V gene: TRBV3-1/TRBV3-2
J gene: TRBJ1-6
CDR3 DNA: TGTGCCAGCCCTTCAAGGCTCCAAGTGGGGGGTTCACCCCTCCACTTT
CDR3 protein: CASPSRLQVGGSPLHF

D gene: NA
V gene: TRBV5-8
J gene: TRBJ1-1
CDR3 DNA: TGTGCCAGCAGCTTTTCAGGGCTCCCGAACACTGAAGCTTTCTTT
CDR3 protein: CASSFSGLPNTEAFF

D gene: NA
V gene: TRBV6-4
J gene: TRBJ1-2
CDR3 DNA: TGTGCCAGCAGTGACTCGGAAGGGGGTGGCGGCTACACCTTC
CDR3 protein: CASSDSEGGGGYTF

D gene: TRBD1
V gene: TRBV7-9
J gene: TRBJ1-1
CDR3 DNA: TGTGCCAGCAGCCCCCACCCGGACAGGGAGGTCACTGAAGCTTTCTTT
CDR3 protein: CASSPHPDREVTEAFF

D gene: TRBD1
V gene: TRBV15
J gene: TRBJ1-5
CDR3 DNA: TGTGCCACCAGCAGAGGACAGGGGCGGAATCAGCCCCAGCATTTT
CDR3 protein: CATSRGQGRNQPQHF

D gene: TRBD1
V gene: TRBV6-5
J gene: TRBJ2-7
CDR3 DNA: TGTGCCAGCAGCTTAGGACAGGGGTTTACCTACGAGCAGTACTTC
CDR3 protein: CASSLGQGFTYEQYF